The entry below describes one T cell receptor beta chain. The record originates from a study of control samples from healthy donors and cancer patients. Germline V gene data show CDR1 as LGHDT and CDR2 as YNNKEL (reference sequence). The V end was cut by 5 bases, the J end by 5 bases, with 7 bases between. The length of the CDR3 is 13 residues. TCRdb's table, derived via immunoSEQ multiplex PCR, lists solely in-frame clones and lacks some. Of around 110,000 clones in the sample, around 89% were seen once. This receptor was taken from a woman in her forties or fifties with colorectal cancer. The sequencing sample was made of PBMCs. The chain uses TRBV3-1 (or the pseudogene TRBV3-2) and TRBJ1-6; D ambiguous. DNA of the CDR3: TGTGCCAGCAGCTCCGGCGATAATTCACCCCTCCACTTT. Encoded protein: CASSSGDNSPLHF.